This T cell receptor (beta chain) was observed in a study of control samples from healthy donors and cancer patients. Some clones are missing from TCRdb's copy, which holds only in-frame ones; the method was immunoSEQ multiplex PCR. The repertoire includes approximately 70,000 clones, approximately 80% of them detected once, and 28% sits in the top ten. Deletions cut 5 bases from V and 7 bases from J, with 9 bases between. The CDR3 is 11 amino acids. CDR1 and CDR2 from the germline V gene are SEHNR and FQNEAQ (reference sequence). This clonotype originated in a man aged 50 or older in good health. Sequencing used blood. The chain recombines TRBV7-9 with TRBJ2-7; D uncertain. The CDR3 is CASSPVLEQYF. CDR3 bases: TGTGCCAGCAGCCCGGTTTTGGAGCAGTACTTC.